This T cell receptor (beta chain) was documented in a study of blood T cell repertoires in COVID-19. About the research overall: Material from acute and convalescent COVID-19 was sourced from the United States, Italy and Spain. In each case, the material was cDNA or gDNA derived from T cells, B-cell-depleted T cells, or PBMCs.

This clone showed up just once. Authors' data handling: Amplification from reference gene primers served as the basis for estimated nucleated cell counts. Libraries were prepared by immunoSEQ multiplex PCR; TCRdb keeps only in-frame clonotypes and omits some of them. That table supplies the V and J calls and clone size; D and trimming were determined from the DNA. The sample records over 250,000 clones, 87% being singletons. CDR1 and CDR2 (germline): DFQATT, SNEGSKA (reference sequence). The CDR3 loop spans 13 amino acids. Trimming pared 3 bases from V and 6 bases from J, leaving 14 bases between. Source material: peripheral blood. V is TRBV20-1 and J is TRBJ1-1; D uncertain. This sequence originates from a woman in her 40s who had recovered from COVID-19. Here the CDR3 reads CSASFLAGPEAFF. CDR3 in DNA: TGCAGTGCTAGTTTTCTGGCAGGCCCTGAAGCTTTCTTT.